The text below deals with one T cell receptor beta chain. What it binds is not known. The method was immunoSEQ multiplex PCR; TCRdb's version includes in-frame clones alone and lacks a portion of them. The sample lists some 150,000 clones; around 86% were seen once. The CDR3 runs to 16 residues. Germline trimming cut 2 bases from V and 5 bases from J; bases unmatched to any gene: 8. Germline loops: CDR1 SGHNT, CDR2 YYREEE (reference sequence). These data originate in a study of T cell responses to AZD1222 COVID-19 vaccine. Findings and limits, study-wide: Every sample of the repertoires postdated the peak T cell response. Nearly half of the spike-specific TCRs reportedly recognize variant regions that carry no mutations. Females made up more of the donors, who were largely white British, and clonal diversity may have come out too low.

Second-dose recipients at about 4 or about 12 weeks were treated as one pooled group. The starting material was peripheral blood, obtained 28 days after the second AZD1222 dose. This TCR derives from an adult who received the AZD1222 COVID-19 vaccine. The rearrangement joins TRBV5-4 to TRBJ2-3, with 10 bases that match TRBD1. CDR3 sequence reads: CASSLSGTGAGDTQYF. CDR3 bases: TGTGCCAGCAGCTTATCTGGGACAGGGGCCGGAGATACGCAGTATTTT.